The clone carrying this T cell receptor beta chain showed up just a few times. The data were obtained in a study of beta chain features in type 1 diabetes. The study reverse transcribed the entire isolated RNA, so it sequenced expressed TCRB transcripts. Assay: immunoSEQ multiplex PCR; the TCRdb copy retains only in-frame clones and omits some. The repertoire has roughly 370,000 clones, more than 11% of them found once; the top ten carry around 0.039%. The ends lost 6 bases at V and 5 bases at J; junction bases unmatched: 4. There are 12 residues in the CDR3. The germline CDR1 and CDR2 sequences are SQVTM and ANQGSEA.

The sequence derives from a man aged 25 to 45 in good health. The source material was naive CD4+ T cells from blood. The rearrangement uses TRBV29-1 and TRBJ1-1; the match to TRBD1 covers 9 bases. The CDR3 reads CSVQGAITEAFF. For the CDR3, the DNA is TGCAGCGTACAGGGGGCGATTACTGAAGCTTTCTTT.